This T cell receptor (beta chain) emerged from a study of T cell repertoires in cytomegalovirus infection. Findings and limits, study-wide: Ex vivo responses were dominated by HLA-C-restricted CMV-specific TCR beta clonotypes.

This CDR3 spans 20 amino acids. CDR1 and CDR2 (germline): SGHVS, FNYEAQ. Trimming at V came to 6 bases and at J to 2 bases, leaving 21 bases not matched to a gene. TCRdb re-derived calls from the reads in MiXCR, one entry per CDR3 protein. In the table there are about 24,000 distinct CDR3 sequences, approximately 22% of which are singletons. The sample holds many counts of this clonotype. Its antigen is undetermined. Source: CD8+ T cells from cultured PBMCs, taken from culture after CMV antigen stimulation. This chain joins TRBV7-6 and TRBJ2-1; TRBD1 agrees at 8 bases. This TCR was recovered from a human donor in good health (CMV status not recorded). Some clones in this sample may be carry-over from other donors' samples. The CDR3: CASSTYRDRSAGTPYNEQFF. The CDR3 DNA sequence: TGTGCCAGCAGTACCTACCGGGACAGGTCGGCGGGGACCCCCTACAATGAGCAGTTCTTC. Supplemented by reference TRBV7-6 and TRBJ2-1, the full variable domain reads GAGVSQSPRYKVTKRGQDVALRCDPISGHVSLYWYRQALGQGPEFLTYFNYEAQQDKSGLPNDRFSAERPEGSISTLTIQRTEQRDSAMYRCASSTYRDRSAGTPYNEQFFGPGTRLTVL.